These 10 T cell receptor beta chains originate from one sample sequenced in a study of T cells in localized non-small cell lung cancer. Using immunoSEQ multiplex PCR, the repertoire was profiled, and TCRdb retains in-frame clones only, with some absent. The table lists under 50,000 clones, roughly 88% of them singletons. This specimen consisted of peripheral blood mononuclear cells, obtained before any cancer treatment. Receptors originate from a male donor aged 60 or over with stage II lung adenocarcinoma.

The chain has TRBV2 and TRBJ1-5, with D possibly being TRBD1 (5 bases). Germline-derived CDR1 and CDR2 are SNHLY and FYNNEI. V was pared by 2 bases and J by 5 bases, with 13 bases between. The CDR3 has 15 amino acids. The CDR3 DNA sequence: TGTGCCAGCAGTGAAAGAGGGGCACACCATCAGCCCCAGCATTTT. This sequence encodes CASSERGAHHQPQHF.

The chain employs TRBV5-1 and TRBJ1-4; 9 bases line up with TRBD1. J gave up 5 bases and V 4 bases, and 9 bases lay outside the gene matches. CDR1 and CDR2 (germline): SGHRS, YFSETQ. The CDR3 consists of 16 residues. The CDR3 region is CASSNGQGLLNEKLFF. CDR3 in DNA: TGCGCCAGCAGCAACGGACAGGGGCTCCTCAATGAAAAACTGTTTTTT.

This clone appeared once. The chain uses TRBV30 and TRBJ2-5; 10 positions match TRBD1. The CDR3 sequence is 14 residues long. Germline-derived CDR1 and CDR2 are GTSNPN and SVGIG (reference sequence). With V trimmed by 3 bases and J by 4 bases, 5 bases remained unmatched. The CDR3 bases are TGTGCCTGGAGAGCCGGGACAGGGGCAGAGACCCAGTACTTC. It translates to CAWRAGTGAETQYF. Using reference TRBV30 and TRBJ2-5 for the parts outside the CDR3, the full variable domain is SQTIHQWPATLVQPVGSPLSLECTVEGTSNPNLYWYRQAAGRGLQLLFYSVGIGQISSEVPQNLSASRPQDRQFILSSKKLLLSDSGFYLCAWRAGTGAETQYFGPGTRLLVL.

This rearrangement joins TRBV5-4 to TRBJ2-7; D may be TRBD2 (5 bases). The CDR3 is 15 residues long. V lost 4 bases to trimming and J lost 0 bases, with 14 bases between them. The germline V gene has CDR1 SGHNT and CDR2 YYREEE (reference sequence). The CDR3 coding sequence is TGTGCCAGCAGCCAGGACTCGTACAGCTCCTACGAGCAGTACTTC. Its protein product is CASSQDSYSSYEQYF.

The V gene is TRBV6-4, the J gene TRBJ1-1; 9 bases line up with TRBD1. The CDR3 has 14 amino acids. Trimming at V came to 5 bases and at J to 5 bases, leaving 6 bases not matched to a gene. In germline, CDR1 is MRHNA, CDR2 SNTAGT. The CDR3 DNA is TGTGCCAGCAGTCCTTACAGGGGGCGGACTGAAGCTTTCTTT. Translated: CASSPYRGRTEAFF.

The chain links TRBV2 to TRBJ2-3, with D perhaps TRBD1 or TRBD2 (6 bases each). The CDR3 extends over 13 amino acids. CDR1 and CDR2 (germline): SNHLY, FYNNEI. This CDR3 reads CGGAASRTDTQYF. The CDR3 coding sequence is TGTGGGGGGGCGGCGAGTCGCACAGATACGCAGTATTTT.

This chain links TRBV16 with TRBJ1-3; D gene unclear. There are 15 residues in the CDR3. The V and J ends lost 4 bases and 1 base respectively, with 11 bases between them. Per germline, CDR1 KGHSY and CDR2 FQNENV. The CDR3 is CASSRVRLSGNTIYF. DNA for the CDR3: TGTGCCAGCAGCCGGGTCCGTTTGTCTGGAAACACCATATATTTT.

The rearrangement uses TRBV18 and TRBJ1-4; D might be TRBD1 (6 bases). CDR3 length equals 18 residues. Trimming removed 1 base from V and 7 bases from J, with 22 bases in between. The V gene's germline CDR1 is KGHSH and CDR2 LQKENI. In DNA, the CDR3 is TGTGCCAGCTCACCACGGCCGGACAGTACAACCAGGGGTGAAAAACTGTTTTTT. It codes for CASSPRPDSTTRGEKLFF.

The rearrangement joins TRBV2 to TRBJ2-7, with 15 bases identical to TRBD2. CDR3 length: 15 residues. In germline, CDR1 is SNHLY, CDR2 FYNNEI. Trimming at V came to 5 bases and at J to 4 bases, leaving 3 bases not matched to a gene. The CDR3 DNA follows: TGTGCCAGCAGTACCGGACTAGCGGGGGGGTACGAGCAGTACTTC. Its protein product is CASSTGLAGGYEQYF.

The rearrangement links TRBV7-9 to TRBJ1-1; D is unresolved. V gave up 3 bases and J gave up 1 base, with 9 bases separating them. Per the germline V gene, CDR1 is SEHNR and CDR2 is FQNEAQ (reference sequence). The CDR3 extends over 14 amino acids. CDR3 DNA sequence: TGTGCCAGCAGCTTGATAGGTCCGAACACTGAAGCTTTCTTT. Its protein is CASSLIGPNTEAFF.